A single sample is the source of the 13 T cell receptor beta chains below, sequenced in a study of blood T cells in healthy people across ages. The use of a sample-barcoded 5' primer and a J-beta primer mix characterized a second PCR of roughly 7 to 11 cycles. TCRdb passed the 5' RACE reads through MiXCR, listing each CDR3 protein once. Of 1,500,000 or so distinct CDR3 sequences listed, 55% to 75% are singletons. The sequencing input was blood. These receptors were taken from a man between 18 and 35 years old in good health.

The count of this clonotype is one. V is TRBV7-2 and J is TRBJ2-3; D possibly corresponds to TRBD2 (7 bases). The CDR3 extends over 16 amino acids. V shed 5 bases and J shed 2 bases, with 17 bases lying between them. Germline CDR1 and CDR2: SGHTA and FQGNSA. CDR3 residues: CASSKEGGGLTDTQYF. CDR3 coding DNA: TGTGCCAGCAGCAAGGAAGGCGGGGGCCTCACAGATACGCAGTATTTT. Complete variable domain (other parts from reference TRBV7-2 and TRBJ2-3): GAGVSQSPSNKVTEKGKDVELRCDPISGHTALYWYRQSLGQGLEFLIYFQGNSAPDKSGLPSDRFSAERTGGSVSTLTIQRTQQEDSAVYLCASSKEGGGLTDTQYFGPGTRLTVL.

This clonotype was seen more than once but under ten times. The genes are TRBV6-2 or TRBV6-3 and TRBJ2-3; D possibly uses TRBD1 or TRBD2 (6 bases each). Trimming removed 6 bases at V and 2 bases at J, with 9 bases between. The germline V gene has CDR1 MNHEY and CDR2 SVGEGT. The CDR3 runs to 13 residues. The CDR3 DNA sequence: TGTGCCAGCAGGCGGGACAACACAGATACGCAGTATTTT. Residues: CASRRDNTDTQYF.

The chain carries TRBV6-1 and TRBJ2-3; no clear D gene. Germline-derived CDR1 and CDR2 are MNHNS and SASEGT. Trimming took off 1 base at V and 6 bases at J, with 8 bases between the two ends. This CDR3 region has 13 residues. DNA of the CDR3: TGTGCCAGCAGTGAAGGATACAGTGATACGCAGTATTTT. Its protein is CASSEGYSDTQYF.

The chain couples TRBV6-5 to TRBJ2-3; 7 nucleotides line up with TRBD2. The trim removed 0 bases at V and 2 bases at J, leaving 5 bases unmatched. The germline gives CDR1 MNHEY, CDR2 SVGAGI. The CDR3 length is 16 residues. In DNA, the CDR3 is TGTGCCAGCAGTTACTCACCTAGCGGAACCACAGATACGCAGTATTTT. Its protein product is CASSYSPSGTTDTQYF.

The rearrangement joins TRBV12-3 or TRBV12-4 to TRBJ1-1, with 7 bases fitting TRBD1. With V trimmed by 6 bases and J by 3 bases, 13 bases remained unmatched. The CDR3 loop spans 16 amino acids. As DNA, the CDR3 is TGTGCCAGCAGCCAACCCAACAGGGGATTGTACACTGAAGCTTTCTTT. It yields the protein CASSQPNRGLYTEAFF.

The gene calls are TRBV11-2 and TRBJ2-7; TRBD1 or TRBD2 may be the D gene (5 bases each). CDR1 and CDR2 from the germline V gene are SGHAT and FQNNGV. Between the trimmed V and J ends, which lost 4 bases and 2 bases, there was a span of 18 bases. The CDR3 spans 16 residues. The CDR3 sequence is CASSSLMGDGTYEQYF. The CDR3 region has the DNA TGTGCCAGCAGCTCTCTAATGGGGGACGGAACCTACGAGCAGTACTTC.

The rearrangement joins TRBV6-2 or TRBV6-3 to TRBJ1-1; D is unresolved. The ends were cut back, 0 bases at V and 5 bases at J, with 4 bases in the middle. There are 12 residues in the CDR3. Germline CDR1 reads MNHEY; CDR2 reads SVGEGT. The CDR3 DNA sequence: TGTGCCAGCAGTTACTCGACAACTGAAGCTTTCTTT. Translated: CASSYSTTEAFF.

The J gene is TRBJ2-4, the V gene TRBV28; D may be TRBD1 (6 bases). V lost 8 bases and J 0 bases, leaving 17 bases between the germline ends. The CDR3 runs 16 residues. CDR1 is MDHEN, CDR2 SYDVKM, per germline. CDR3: CASGLQGHLAKNIQYF. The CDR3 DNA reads TGTGCCAGCGGGTTACAGGGCCATCTAGCCAAAAACATTCAGTACTTC.

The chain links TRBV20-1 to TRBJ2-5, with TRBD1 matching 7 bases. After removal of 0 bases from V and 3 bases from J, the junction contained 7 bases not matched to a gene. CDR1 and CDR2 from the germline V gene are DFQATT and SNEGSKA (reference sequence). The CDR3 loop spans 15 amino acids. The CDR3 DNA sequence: TGCAGTGCTAGAGACCCAGGGACAGCAAAAGAGACCCAGTACTTC. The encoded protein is CSARDPGTAKETQYF.

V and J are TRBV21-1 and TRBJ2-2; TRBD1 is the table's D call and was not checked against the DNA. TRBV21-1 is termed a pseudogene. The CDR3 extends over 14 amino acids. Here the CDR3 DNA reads TGTGCCAGCAGGTTGGGACCGTCCACCGGGGAGCTGTTTTTT. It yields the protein CASRLGPSTGELFF.

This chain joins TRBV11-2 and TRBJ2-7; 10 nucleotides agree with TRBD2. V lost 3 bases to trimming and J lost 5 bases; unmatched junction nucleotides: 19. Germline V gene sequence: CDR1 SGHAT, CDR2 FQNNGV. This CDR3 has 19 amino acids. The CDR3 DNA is TGTGCCAGCAGCTTTTGGACGGACCGAGCGGGGGGGAGAGCCAACGAGCAGTACTTC. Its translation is CASSFWTDRAGGRANEQYF.

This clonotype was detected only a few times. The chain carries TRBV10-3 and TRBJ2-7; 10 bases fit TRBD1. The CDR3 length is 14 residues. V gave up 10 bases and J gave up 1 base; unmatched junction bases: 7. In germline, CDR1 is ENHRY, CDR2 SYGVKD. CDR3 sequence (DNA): TGTGCCACTAGGACAGGGGGTAATTCCTACGAGCAGTACTTC. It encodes CATRTGGNSYEQYF.

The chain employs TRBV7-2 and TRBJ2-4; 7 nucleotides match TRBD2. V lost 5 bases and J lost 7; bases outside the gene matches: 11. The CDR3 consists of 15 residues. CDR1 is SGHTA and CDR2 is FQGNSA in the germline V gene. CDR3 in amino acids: CASSTVGLVENIQYF. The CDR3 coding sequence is TGTGCCAGCAGCACAGTAGGACTAGTCGAGAACATTCAGTACTTC.